This TCR beta chain was captured in a study of T cells after yellow fever vaccination. Trimming shortened V by 4 bases and J by 4 bases, and 15 bases separated the two germline ends. Germline CDR1 and CDR2: SGDLS and YYNGEE. The CDR3 runs 14 residues. Note on this clonotype: Antigen specificity is unknown.

Study conclusions and caveats: Detected again after the booster were most primary-vaccination clones, at nearly 97% CD4 and about 90% CD8. In FACS-sorted repertoires, abundant clonotypes from the bulk population could appear as contaminants. Peak timing came faster in the weaker secondary response, day 5 versus 15.

Making TCR cDNA involved 5'RACE template switching, which added UMIs and a universal primer site. One entry per CDR3 protein, called by TCRdb with MiXCR from the 5' RACE reads. Here the sample spans under 700,000 distinct CDR3 sequences, 17% being singletons. The input for sequencing was PBMCs, taken 5 days after the first yellow fever vaccination. The receptor comes from a man aged 18 to 30 who received the YFV17D yellow fever vaccine. V and J are TRBV9 and TRBJ2-7; the D gene is possibly TRBD2 (6 bases). The CDR3 DNA sequence: TGTGCCAGCAGCCCGAAGCCGGGGAGGTACGAGCAGTACTTC. Encoded protein: CASSPKPGRYEQYF.